This T cell receptor (beta chain) was recorded in a study of neurological immune-mediated disorders. This clonotype was counted at least ten times. Looked up from germline, CDR1 is MDHEN and CDR2 is SYDVKM. The length of the CDR3 is 14 residues. V dropped 8 bases and J dropped 0 bases, with 11 bases sitting between them. MiXCR, run by TCRdb on the 5' RACE reads, gives a single entry per CDR3 protein. The sample holds 30,000 to 40,000 distinct CDR3 sequences, about 3.8% seen once. This receptor was taken from a man aged 30-40 years with multiple sclerosis. The sequenced sample was PBMCs. The J gene is TRBJ1-3, the V gene TRBV28, with D possibly TRBD1 on 5 matching bases. CDR3 loop: CASLGGFSGNTIYF. The CDR3 DNA reads TGTGCCAGCCTGGGGGGATTCTCTGGAAACACCATATATTTT.